Included here is one TCR beta chain sequence, with context. This sample is part of a study of blood T cell repertoires in COVID-19. This table comes from immunoSEQ multiplex PCR, and its TCRdb copy is limited to in-frame clones, with some not included. The sample carries 240,000 or so clones, about 87% recorded once. The V gene's germline CDR1 is MNHEY and CDR2 SVGAGI. V trimming: 6 bases; J trimming: 7 bases; junction bases outside the gene matches: 6. This CDR3 spans 13 amino acids. The chain combines TRBV6-5 with TRBJ1-2, with 9 bases aligning to TRBD1. The TCR sequence derives from a woman aged 70 to 79 with active or convalescent COVID-19. Sequenced material: peripheral blood. The CDR3 nucleotides are TGTGCCAGCAGATCCGGGACAGGGACTGGCTACACCTTC. This encodes CASRSGTGTGYTF.